The 27 T cell receptor beta chains reported below all come from one sample, sequenced in a study of blood T cell repertoires in COVID-19. Using immunoSEQ multiplex PCR, the repertoire was profiled, and TCRdb retains in-frame clones only, with some absent. The data hold approximately 170,000 clones, with 88% observed a single time. Sequencing was done on a sample of peripheral blood. Every receptor here comes from a man aged 55 to 70 with acute or convalescent COVID-19.

The rearrangement links TRBV2 to TRBJ1-4, with D unresolved. Germline V gene data show CDR1 as SNHLY and CDR2 as FYNNEI. The V gene lost 2 bases and the J gene lost 3 bases, with 7 bases spanning the gap. The CDR3 covers 14 residues. This CDR3 reads CASSERGANEKLFF. The CDR3 DNA sequence: TGTGCCAGCAGTGAACGGGGAGCTAATGAAAAACTGTTTTTT.

This clone has just one count. A junction boundary mismatches the germline segment, possibly from a read error. For the CDR3, the DNA is TGTGCCAGCAGTTTGGACAGGGGGAGCTCCTATAATTCACCCCTCCACTTT. Protein sequence: CASSLDRGSSYNSPLHF. This chain links TRBV5-4 with TRBJ1-6, with 10 bases that match TRBD1. The CDR3 covers 17 residues. Germline values: CDR1 SGHNT, CDR2 YYREEE (reference sequence).

The chain links TRBV30 to TRBJ2-3; D uncertain. In germline, CDR1 is GTSNPN, CDR2 SVGIG (reference sequence). Trimming shortened V by 0 bases and J by 4 bases, and 5 bases separated the two germline ends. CDR3 length equals 12 residues. The CDR3 DNA is TGTGCCTGGAGTGTCGGGTCAGATACGCAGTATTTT. This codes for CAWSVGSDTQYF.

This chain joins TRBV27 and TRBJ1-3, with 10 positions matching TRBD1. CDR3 length: 16 residues. V lost 6 bases and J lost 2; bases outside the gene matches: 7. Germline CDR1 and CDR2: MNHEY and SMNVEV (reference sequence). In DNA form, the CDR3 reads TGTGCCAGCAGCGTCTCCGGGACAGGGGCTGGAAACACCATATATTTT. It encodes CASSVSGTGAGNTIYF.

This chain joins TRBV19 and TRBJ2-1; TRBD1 aligns across 8 bases. Germline V gives CDR1 LNHDA, CDR2 SQIVND (reference sequence). CDR3 length: 17 amino acids. V trimming: 5 bases; J trimming: 6 bases; junction bases outside the gene matches: 15. CDR3 nucleotides: TGTGCCAGTAGTGAATACTTGACAGGGGTGTATCCCAATGAGCAGTTCTTC. Translating gives CASSEYLTGVYPNEQFF.

This rearrangement joins TRBV5-1 to TRBJ2-5, with D perhaps matching TRBD1 (5 bases). Trimming pared 2 bases from V and 5 bases from J, leaving 10 bases between. CDR3 size: 13 residues. Germline values: CDR1 SGHRS, CDR2 YFSETQ. The CDR3 DNA is TGCGCCAGCAGCTTTAGGGGCTCCGAGACCCAGTACTTC. Residues: CASSFRGSETQYF.

This clone was found once. The CDR3 region is CATSDPTAAGSEQFF. For the CDR3, the DNA is TGTGCCACCAGTGACCCTACCGCCGCGGGGTCTGAGCAGTTCTTC. The chain links TRBV24-1 to TRBJ2-1; possibly TRBD2 for D (6 bases). This CDR3 contains 15 residues. CDR1 is KGHDR, CDR2 SFDVKD, per germline. Trimming shortened V by 4 bases and J by 9 bases, and 18 bases separated the two germline ends.

The chain employs TRBV5-1 and TRBJ2-1, with 7 bases matching TRBD2. Germline V gene lookup returns CDR1 SGHRS and CDR2 YFSETQ. V lost 0 bases to trimming and J lost 6 bases; unmatched junction nucleotides: 12. The CDR3 spans 17 residues. This chain's CDR3 is CASSLGIGGGSVNEQFF. CDR3 nucleotide sequence: TGCGCCAGCAGCTTGGGAATCGGGGGAGGGTCAGTCAATGAGCAGTTCTTC.

This clone appeared a single time. The V gene is TRBV9, the J gene TRBJ1-1; D ambiguous. This CDR3 spans 14 amino acids. Between the trimmed V and J ends, which lost 0 bases and 5 bases, there was a span of 11 bases. Germline lookup yields CDR1 SGDLS and CDR2 YYNGEE. CDR3 in DNA: TGTGCCAGCAGCGTAGACCTATCGAGAACTGAAGCTTTCTTT. This sequence encodes CASSVDLSRTEAFF.

This rearrangement joins TRBV24-1 to TRBJ2-1, with TRBD1 matching 10 bases. V lost 3 bases and J lost 7; bases outside the gene matches: 8. The germline V gene has CDR1 KGHDR and CDR2 SFDVKD. CDR3 length: 16 amino acids. The chain's CDR3 is CATSDIRQGARNEQFF. The CDR3 coding sequence is TGTGCCACCAGTGATATAAGACAGGGGGCACGGAATGAGCAGTTCTTC.

The chain combines TRBV9 with TRBJ1-1; 8 positions agree with TRBD1. Looked up from germline, CDR1 is SGDLS and CDR2 is YYNGEE. V lost 3 bases, J lost 4 bases, and 2 bases stayed unmatched. There are 13 residues in the CDR3. This CDR3 reads CASSADRGTEAFF. The CDR3 DNA follows: TGTGCCAGCAGCGCCGACAGGGGCACTGAAGCTTTCTTT.

This clone was detected once. CDR3 nucleotide sequence: TGCGCCAGCAGCCAAGATGTAGCGCTTAACTATGGCTACACCTTC. It encodes CASSQDVALNYGYTF. The chain employs TRBV4-3 and TRBJ1-2; D not certain. The germline CDR1 and CDR2 sequences are LGHNA and YSLEER. The CDR3 runs 15 residues. V lost 0 bases, J lost 1 base, and 9 bases lay in between.

The V call is TRBV5-1, the J call TRBJ2-5, with 8 bases fitting TRBD1. CDR1 and CDR2 from the germline V gene are SGHRS and YFSETQ. The CDR3 loop spans 15 amino acids. V shed 2 bases, J shed 4 bases, and the junction held 7 bases outside the gene matches. CDR3 DNA: TGCGCCAGCAGCTTCAGGGACAGGAGTTTAGAGACCCAGTACTTC. As protein: CASSFRDRSLETQYF.

The gene calls are TRBV11-3 and TRBJ2-7; 10 bases line up with TRBD1. V lost 5 bases, J lost 2 bases, and 3 bases stayed unmatched. Germline V gene data show CDR1 as SGHNT and CDR2 as YENEEA. The CDR3 has 14 residues. This CDR3 is CASSGGTGAYEQYF. The CDR3, as DNA: TGTGCCAGCAGCGGAGGGACAGGGGCCTACGAGCAGTACTTC.

V usage is TRBV5-1 and J usage is TRBJ2-1; 7 positions match TRBD1. J lost 5 bases, V lost 1 base, and 9 bases had no gene match. CDR1 and CDR2 from the germline V gene are SGHRS and YFSETQ. There are 16 residues in the CDR3. This chain's CDR3 is CASSLLSGGGNNEQFF. Here the CDR3 DNA reads TGCGCCAGCAGCTTGTTATCAGGGGGTGGGAACAATGAGCAGTTCTTC.

V gene TRBV19 combines with J gene TRBJ2-3; unclear D gene. Germline values: CDR1 LNHDA, CDR2 SQIVND (reference sequence). This CDR3 spans 18 amino acids. V lost 3 bases and J 2 bases, leaving 21 bases between the germline ends. In DNA, the CDR3 is TGTGCCAGTAGTATGTTGTCGAGACTCGGAGCGTACACAGATACGCAGTATTTT. Translation gives CASSMLSRLGAYTDTQYF.

V and J are TRBV28 and TRBJ1-1; no reliable D call. This CDR3 has 11 amino acids. Germline V gene data show CDR1 as MDHEN and CDR2 as SYDVKM. The V and J ends lost 7 bases and 4 bases respectively, with 7 bases between them. CDR3 nucleotides: TGTGCCAGCACTACTCCCACTGAAGCTTTCTTT. It specifies CASTTPTEAFF.

CDR3 nucleotide sequence: TGTGCCAGCAGCGTAGTGGGAGTCTCCAGCAATGAGCAGTTCTTC. Translating it yields CASSVVGVSSNEQFF. This chain joins TRBV9 and TRBJ2-1; tentatively, D is TRBD2 (5 bases). The germline V gene encodes CDR1 SGDLS and CDR2 YYNGEE. This CDR3 comprises 15 residues. V lost 0 bases to trimming and J lost 6 bases, with 13 bases between them.

This chain links TRBV18 with TRBJ1-2; D is ambiguous. CDR3 length equals 13 residues. The V and J ends lost 5 bases and 8 bases respectively, with 15 bases between them. Germline V gene data show CDR1 as KGHSH and CDR2 as LQKENI. The CDR3: CASSSSEGRGYTF. The CDR3 DNA is TGTGCCAGCTCATCGTCGGAGGGTCGGGGCTACACCTTC.

The rearrangement links TRBV30 to TRBJ1-2; weak D call: TRBD1 (6 bases). The CDR3 consists of 16 residues. Per germline, CDR1 GTSNPN and CDR2 SVGIG (reference sequence). Trimming shortened V by 6 bases and J by 7 bases, and 27 bases separated the two germline ends. The CDR3 loop reads CACETITGSRASGYTF. The CDR3 DNA follows: TGTGCCTGTGAGACTATTACAGGGTCCCGTGCTAGTGGCTACACCTTC.

CDR3 in amino acids: CASSPSDRVNQPQHF. In DNA, the CDR3 is TGCGCCAGCAGCCCCTCGGACAGGGTCAATCAGCCCCAGCATTTT. The J gene is TRBJ1-5, the V gene TRBV4-1; 8 positions agree with TRBD1. V shed 4 bases and J 3 bases; nucleotides not matched to a gene: 5. Germline V gives CDR1 MGHRA, CDR2 YSYEKL. This CDR3 contains 15 residues.

The J gene is TRBJ1-5, the V gene TRBV19, with a weak D call TRBD1 (6 bases). Looked up from germline, CDR1 is LNHDA and CDR2 is SQIVND (reference sequence). This CDR3 spans 15 amino acids. Trimming took off 7 bases at V and 0 bases at J, with 13 bases between the two ends. The CDR3 reads CASNPTGDSNQPQHF. For the CDR3, the DNA is TGTGCCAGTAACCCGACAGGAGATAGCAATCAGCCCCAGCATTTT.

The chain has TRBV6-5 and TRBJ1-5; tentatively, D is TRBD1 (6 bases). Germline V CDR1 and CDR2: MNHEY, SVGAGI. Trimming removed 5 bases at V and 12 bases at J, with 17 bases between. This CDR3 is 13 amino acids long. The CDR3 protein is CASSLEATGLQHF. CDR3 sequence (DNA): TGTGCCAGCAGTCTCGAAGCCACAGGGCTCCAGCATTTT.

The V gene is TRBV5-1, the J gene TRBJ1-3; 10 positions match TRBD1. The V segment lost 3 bases and the J segment 0 bases; nucleotides outside the gene matches: 6. From germline, CDR1 is SGHRS and CDR2 YFSETQ. This CDR3 region has 17 residues. Here the CDR3 DNA reads TGCGCCAGCAGCTCCGGGACAGGGGCATACTCTGGAAACACCATATATTTT. This gives the protein CASSSGTGAYSGNTIYF.

The rearrangement joins TRBV7-6 to TRBJ2-1; tentative D call: TRBD2 (6 bases). With 5 bases removed from V and 1 base from J, the gap between germline ends came to 12 bases. CDR1 and CDR2 (germline): SGHVS, FNYEAQ. The CDR3 is made up of 15 amino acids. DNA of the CDR3: TGTGCCAGCAGCGCCGATAGCGGATCCTACAATGAGCAGTTCTTC. This sequence encodes CASSADSGSYNEQFF.

V gene TRBV5-4 combines with J gene TRBJ2-7; TRBD2 matches 11 bases. This CDR3 is built from 13 residues. Trimming cost V 8 bases and J 1 base; bases outside gene matches: 2. In germline, CDR1 is SGHNT, CDR2 YYREEE (reference sequence). For the CDR3, the DNA is TGTGCCAGTCGACTAGCGGGATCCTACGAGCAGTACTTC. This sequence encodes CASRLAGSYEQYF.

The rearrangement uses TRBV3-1 (or the pseudogene TRBV3-2) and TRBJ2-2, with TRBD2 matching 13 bases. This CDR3 comprises 16 residues. V was clipped by 3 bases and J by 7 bases; unmatched bases: 5. The germline V gene encodes CDR1 LGHDT and CDR2 YNNKEL (reference sequence). CDR3 DNA sequence: TGTGCCAGCAGCCAGCAGACTAGCGGGAGGATCGGGGAGCTGTTTTTT. This translates into CASSQQTSGRIGELFF.